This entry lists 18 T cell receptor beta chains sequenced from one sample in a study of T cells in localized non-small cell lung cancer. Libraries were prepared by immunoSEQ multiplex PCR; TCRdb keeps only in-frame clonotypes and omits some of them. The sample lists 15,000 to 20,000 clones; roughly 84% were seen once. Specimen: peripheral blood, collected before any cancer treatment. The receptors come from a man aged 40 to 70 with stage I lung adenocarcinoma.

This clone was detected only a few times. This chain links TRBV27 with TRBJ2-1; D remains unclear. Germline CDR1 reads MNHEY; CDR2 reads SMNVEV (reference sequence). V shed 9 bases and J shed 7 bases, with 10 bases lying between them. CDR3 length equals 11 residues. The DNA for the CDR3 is TGTGCCAGTTCGGACGGTAATGAGCAGTTCTTC. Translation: CASSDGNEQFF.

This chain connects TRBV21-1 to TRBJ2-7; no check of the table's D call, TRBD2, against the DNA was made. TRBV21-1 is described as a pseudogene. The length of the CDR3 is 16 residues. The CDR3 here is CASSKERRESSYEQYF. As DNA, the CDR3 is TGTGCCAGCAGCAAAGAACGGCGGGAGAGTTCCTACGAGCAGTACTTC.

In nucleotides, the CDR3 is TGTGCCAGCAGTTTTACTAGCGGGAGCAATGAGCAGTTCTTC. Translated: CASSFTSGSNEQFF. The rearrangement uses TRBV27 and TRBJ2-1, with 11 bases lining up with TRBD2. The CDR3 runs to 14 residues. With V trimmed by 3 bases and J by 6 bases, 1 base remained unmatched. Germline lookup yields CDR1 MNHEY and CDR2 SMNVEV (reference sequence).

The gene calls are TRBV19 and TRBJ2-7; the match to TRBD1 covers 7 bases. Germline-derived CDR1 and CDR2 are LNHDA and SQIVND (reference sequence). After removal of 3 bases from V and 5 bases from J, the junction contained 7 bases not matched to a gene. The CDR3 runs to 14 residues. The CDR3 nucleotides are TGTGCCAGTAGTATTATAGGGGGCGTCCACGAGCAGTACTTC. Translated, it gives CASSIIGGVHEQYF. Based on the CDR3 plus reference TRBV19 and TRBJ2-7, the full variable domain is DGGITQSPKYLFRKEGQNVTLSCEQNLNHDAMYWYRQDPGQGLRLIYYSQIVNDFQKGDIAEGYSVSREKKESFPLTVTSAQKNPTAFYLCASSIIGGVHEQYFGPGTRLTVT.

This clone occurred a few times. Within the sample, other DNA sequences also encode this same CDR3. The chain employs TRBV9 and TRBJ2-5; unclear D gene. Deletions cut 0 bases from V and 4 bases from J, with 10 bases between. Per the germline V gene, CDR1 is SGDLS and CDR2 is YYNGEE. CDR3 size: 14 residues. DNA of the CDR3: TGTGCCAGCAGCGTAGGAACAGTTGGAGAGACCCAGTACTTC. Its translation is CASSVGTVGETQYF.

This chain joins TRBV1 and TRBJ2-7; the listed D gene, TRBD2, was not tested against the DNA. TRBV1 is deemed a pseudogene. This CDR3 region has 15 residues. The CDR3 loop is CTSSDLAGVPGEQYF. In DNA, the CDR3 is TGCACCAGCAGCGATTTGGCGGGGGTGCCCGGGGAGCAGTACTTC.

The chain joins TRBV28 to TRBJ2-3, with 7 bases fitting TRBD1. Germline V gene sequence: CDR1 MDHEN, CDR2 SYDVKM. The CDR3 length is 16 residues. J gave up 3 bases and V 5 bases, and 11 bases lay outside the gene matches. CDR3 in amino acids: CASSPTGQSKTDTQYF. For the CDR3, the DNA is TGTGCCAGCAGTCCCACGGGACAGTCGAAGACAGATACGCAGTATTTT.

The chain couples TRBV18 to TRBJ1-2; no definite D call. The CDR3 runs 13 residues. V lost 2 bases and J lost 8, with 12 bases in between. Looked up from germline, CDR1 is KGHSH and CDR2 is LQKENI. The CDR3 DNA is TGTGCCAGCTCACCAGGGCAGGAGGAGGGCTACACCTTC. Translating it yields CASSPGQEEGYTF.

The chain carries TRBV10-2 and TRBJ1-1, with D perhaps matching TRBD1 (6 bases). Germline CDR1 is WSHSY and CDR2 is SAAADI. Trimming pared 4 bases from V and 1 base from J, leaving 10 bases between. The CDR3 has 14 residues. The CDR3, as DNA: TGCGCCAGCAGTGGGTTCAGGGGGAACACTGAAGCTTTCTTT. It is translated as CASSGFRGNTEAFF.

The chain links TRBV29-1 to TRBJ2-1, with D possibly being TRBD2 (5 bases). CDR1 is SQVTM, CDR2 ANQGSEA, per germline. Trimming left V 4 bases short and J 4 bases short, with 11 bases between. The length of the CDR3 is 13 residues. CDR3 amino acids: CSVATTSYNEQFF. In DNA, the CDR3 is TGCAGCGTTGCGACTACCTCATACAATGAGCAGTTCTTC.

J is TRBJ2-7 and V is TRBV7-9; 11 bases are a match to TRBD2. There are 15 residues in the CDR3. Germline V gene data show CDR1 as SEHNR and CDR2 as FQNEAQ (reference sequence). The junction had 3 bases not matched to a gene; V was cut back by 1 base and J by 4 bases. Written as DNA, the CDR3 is TGTGCCAGCAGCTTAGGGGCTAGCGGGGGGTACGAGCAGTACTTC. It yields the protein CASSLGASGGYEQYF.

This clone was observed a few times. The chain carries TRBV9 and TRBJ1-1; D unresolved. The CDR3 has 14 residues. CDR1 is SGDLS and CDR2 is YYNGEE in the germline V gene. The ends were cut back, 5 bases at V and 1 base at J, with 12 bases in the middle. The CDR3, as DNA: TGTGCCAGCAGTTTAAGGTCGACGAACACTGAAGCTTTCTTT. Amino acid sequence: CASSLRSTNTEAFF.

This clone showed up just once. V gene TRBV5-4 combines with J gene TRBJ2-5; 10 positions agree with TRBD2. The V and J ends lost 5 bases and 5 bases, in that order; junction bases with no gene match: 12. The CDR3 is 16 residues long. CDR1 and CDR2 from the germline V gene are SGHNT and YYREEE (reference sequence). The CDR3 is CASRSLAGSRGETQYF. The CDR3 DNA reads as TGTGCCAGCAGATCACTAGCGGGGAGTCGGGGGGAGACCCAGTACTTC.

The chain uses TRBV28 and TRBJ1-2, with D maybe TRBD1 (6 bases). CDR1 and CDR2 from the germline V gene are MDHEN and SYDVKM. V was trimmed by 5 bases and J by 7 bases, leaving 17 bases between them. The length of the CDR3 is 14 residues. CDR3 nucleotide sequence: TGTGCCAGCAGTCCCCACGACAGGATTAGTGGCTACACCTTC. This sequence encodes CASSPHDRISGYTF.

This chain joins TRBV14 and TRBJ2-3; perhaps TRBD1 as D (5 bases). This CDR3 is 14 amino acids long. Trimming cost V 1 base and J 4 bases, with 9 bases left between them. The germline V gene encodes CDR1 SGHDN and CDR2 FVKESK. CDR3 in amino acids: CASSQAKTADTQYF. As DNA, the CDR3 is TGTGCCAGCAGCCAAGCAAAGACAGCAGATACGCAGTATTTT.

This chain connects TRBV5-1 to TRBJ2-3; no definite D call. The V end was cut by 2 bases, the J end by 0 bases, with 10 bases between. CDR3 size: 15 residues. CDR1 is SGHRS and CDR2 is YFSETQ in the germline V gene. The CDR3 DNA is TGCGCCAGCAGCTTCCTCACCCCGAGCACAGATACGCAGTATTTT. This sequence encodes CASSFLTPSTDTQYF. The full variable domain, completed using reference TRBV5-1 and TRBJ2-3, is KAGVTQTPRYLIKTRGQQVTLSCSPISGHRSVSWYQQTPGQGLQFLFEYFSETQRNKGNFPGRFSGRQFSNSRSEMNVSTLELGDSALYLCASSFLTPSTDTQYFGPGTRLTVL.

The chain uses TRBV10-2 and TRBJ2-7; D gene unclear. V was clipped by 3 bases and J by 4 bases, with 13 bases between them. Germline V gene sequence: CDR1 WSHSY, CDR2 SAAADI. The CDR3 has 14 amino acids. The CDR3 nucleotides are TGCGCCAGCAGTGATCTAGTCCCGCCTTACGAGCAGTACTTC. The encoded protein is CASSDLVPPYEQYF.

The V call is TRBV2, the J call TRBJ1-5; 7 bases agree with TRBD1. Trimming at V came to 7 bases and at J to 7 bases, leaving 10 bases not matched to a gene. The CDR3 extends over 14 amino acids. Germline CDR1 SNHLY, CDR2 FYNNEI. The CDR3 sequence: CASTPRQGVQPQHF. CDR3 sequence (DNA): TGTGCCAGCACCCCAAGACAGGGAGTACAGCCCCAGCATTTT.